The next 10 T cell receptor beta chains were all read from a single sample in a study of vaccination and CD4 T cells after COVID-19. Their antigens are not known. Documented treatment: approximately 10-day PBMC culture with coronavirus spike peptide pools or control peptides (ViraFEST assay). Sequenced with the Oncomine TCR Beta short-read assay was DNA taken from cultured CD4+ T cells. Via MiXCR, TCRdb re-called the PCR reads, giving one row per CDR3 protein. The table has roughly 13,000 distinct CDR3 sequences, less than 25% seen once; the top ten hold 15% to 20%. This specimen was CD4+ T cells from blood, cultured in vitro, taken after SARS-CoV-2 vaccination. These receptor sequences come from a human donor who had recovered from COVID-19.

A note on this clonotype: One end of the junction is discordant with germline, which a read error may explain. The CDR3 region is CASSPAGLAKTGELFF. CDR3 nucleotides: TGTGCCAGCAGCCCTGCGGGACTAGCGAAAACCGGGGAGCTGTTTTTT. The chain uses TRBV28 and TRBJ2-2, with 10 bases aligning to TRBD2. The CDR3 runs 16 residues. Per germline, CDR1 MDHEN and CDR2 SYDVKM.

This clonotype showed up just a few times. The chain has TRBV24-1 and TRBJ2-2, with 10 bases fitting TRBD1. Trimming removed 7 bases from V and 4 bases from J; junction bases left unmatched: 8. Per germline, CDR1 KGHDR and CDR2 SFDVKD. The CDR3 totals 16 residues. The CDR3 DNA sequence: TGTGCCACCAGCGCCGGGACAGGGGTCGCCACCGGGGAGCTGTTTTTT. This gives the protein CATSAGTGVATGELFF.

V usage is TRBV7-2 and J usage is TRBJ2-2; 12 positions agree with TRBD2. The CDR3 is made up of 16 amino acids. CDR1 and CDR2 (germline): SGHTA, FQGNSA. Trimming took 5 bases from V and 9 from J; bases not matched to a gene: 10. The CDR3 is CASSPGLAGGLRELFF. The CDR3 nucleotides read TGTGCCAGCAGCCCAGGGCTAGCGGGAGGGCTTCGGGAGCTGTTTTTT.

The CDR3 DNA sequence: TGTGCAAGTCGCTTAGCGCAGGGACAGGGTCCGGTCGGTGAAAAACTGTTTTTT. Protein sequence: CASRLAQGQGPVGEKLFF. The J gene is TRBJ1-4, the V gene TRBV12-2; TRBD1 was called by the table and not checked on the DNA. TRBV12-2 is shown as a pseudogene. CDR3 length: 18 amino acids.

A few counts support this clonotype. The chain employs TRBV5-1 and TRBJ1-2; 7 positions match TRBD1. Germline trimming cut 3 bases from V and 8 bases from J; bases unmatched to any gene: 10. The V gene's germline CDR1 is SGHRS and CDR2 YFSETQ. The CDR3 contains 14 residues. The CDR3 DNA follows: TGCGCCAGCAGCTCGGCCGAGGGGGCGCGGGGCTACACCTTC. Encoded protein: CASSSAEGARGYTF.

This clonotype was observed a few times. The rearrangement joins TRBV10-3 to TRBJ2-3; TRBD2 matches 7 bases. The CDR3 is 12 amino acids. CDR1 and CDR2 (germline): ENHRY, SYGVKD. With V trimmed by 8 bases and J by 1 base, 0 bases remained unmatched. Written as DNA, the CDR3 is TGTGCCATCCGGGGGGGCACAGATACGCAGTATTTT. Translation: CAIRGGTDTQYF.

As concerns this clonotype: Mismatch with germline at one junction end may stem from a read error. The V and J genes are TRBV7-2 and TRBJ1-5; the D is unclear. CDR1 SGHTA and CDR2 FQGNSA come from the germline V gene. The CDR3 has 12 residues. The CDR3, as DNA: TGTGCCTGCAGTGCCTTCAATCAGCCCCAGCATTTT. Translating it yields CACSAFNQPQHF.

This clonotype occurred a few times. The chain links TRBV4-2 to TRBJ1-2; TRBD1 aligns across 9 bases. This CDR3 region has 17 residues. In germline, CDR1 is LGHNA, CDR2 YNFKEQ. Trimming removed 0 bases from V and 3 bases from J; junction bases left unmatched: 8. As DNA, the CDR3 is TGTGCCAGCAGCCAAGATAAAGGGACAGGGTTGGACTATGGCTACACCTTC. Its translation: CASSQDKGTGLDYGYTF.

This clonotype came up once. The V and J genes are TRBV7-2 and TRBJ2-1; TRBD2 aligns across 13 bases. J gave up 10 bases and V 1 base, and 7 bases lay outside the gene matches. The CDR3 sequence is 16 residues long. Germline V gene lookup returns CDR1 SGHTA and CDR2 FQGNSA. CDR3 nucleotide sequence: TGTGCCAGCAGCTTAGGAAGGACTAGCGGGAGACCCGAGCAGTTCTTC. It encodes CASSLGRTSGRPEQFF.

Concerning this clonotype: A single base separates this from a much larger clone, so it may be a read error. V gene TRBV6-2 or TRBV6-3 combines with J gene TRBJ1-2, with 7 bases identical to TRBD1. The CDR3 is made up of 16 amino acids. Germline CDR1 and CDR2: MNHEY and SVGEGT. CDR3 protein: CTSRVFGSTGTYGYTF. The CDR3 DNA is TGTACCAGCAGGGTATTTGGTTCGACAGGGACCTATGGCTACACCTTC.